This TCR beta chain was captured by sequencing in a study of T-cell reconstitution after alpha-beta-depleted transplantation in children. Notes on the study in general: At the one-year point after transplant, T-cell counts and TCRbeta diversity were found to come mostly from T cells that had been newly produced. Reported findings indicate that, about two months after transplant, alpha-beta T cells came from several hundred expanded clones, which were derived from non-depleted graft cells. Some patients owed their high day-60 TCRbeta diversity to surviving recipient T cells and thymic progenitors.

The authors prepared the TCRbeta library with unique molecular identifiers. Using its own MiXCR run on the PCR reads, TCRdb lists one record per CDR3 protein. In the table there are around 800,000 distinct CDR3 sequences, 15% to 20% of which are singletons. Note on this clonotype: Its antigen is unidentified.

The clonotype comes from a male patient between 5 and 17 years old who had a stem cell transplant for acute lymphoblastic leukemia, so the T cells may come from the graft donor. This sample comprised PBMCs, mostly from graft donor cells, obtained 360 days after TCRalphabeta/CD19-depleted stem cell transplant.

CDR3 sequence: CASSTTSATSYEQYF. For the CDR3, the DNA is TGTGCCAGCAGTACGACTAGCGCGACCTCCTACGAGCAGTACTTC. This chain links TRBV27 with TRBJ2-7; 8 nucleotides align to TRBD2. The CDR3 loop spans 15 amino acids. The J segment lost 0 bases and the V segment lost 5 bases, leaving 6 bases of the junction unmatched. CDR1 and CDR2 from the germline V gene are MNHEY and SMNVEV (reference sequence).